Following are 2 T cell receptor beta chains from one sample sequenced in a study of beta chain features in type 1 diabetes. Expressed TCRB transcripts got sequenced, as all isolated RNA was reverse transcribed. Repertoires were generated with immunoSEQ multiplex PCR, while TCRdb's copy carries only in-frame clones and drops some. This table has about 360,000 clones, around 12% appearing once. Material: naive CD4+ T cells from blood. Every receptor here comes from a man younger than 35 in good health.

The chain employs TRBV6-6 and TRBJ2-2; D might be TRBD2 (5 bases). The CDR3 runs to 14 residues. V was clipped by 5 bases and J by 1 base, with 8 bases between them. Per the germline V gene, CDR1 is MNHNY and CDR2 is SVGAGI (reference sequence). The DNA of the CDR3 is TGTGCCAGCAGTACACGGGGGAACACCGGGGAGCTGTTTTTT. Translating it yields CASSTRGNTGELFF.

In its sample, this clone was seen a few times. The chain employs TRBV7-2 and TRBJ2-2, with a weak D call TRBD2 (5 bases). The CDR3 runs to 14 residues. V was pared by 9 bases and J by 1 base, with 12 bases between. Germline CDR1 is SGHTA and CDR2 is FQGNSA. CDR3 nucleotide sequence: TGTGCCAGGGCAAGCGGCGGGAACACCGGGGAGCTGTTTTTT. The encoded protein is CARASGGNTGELFF.